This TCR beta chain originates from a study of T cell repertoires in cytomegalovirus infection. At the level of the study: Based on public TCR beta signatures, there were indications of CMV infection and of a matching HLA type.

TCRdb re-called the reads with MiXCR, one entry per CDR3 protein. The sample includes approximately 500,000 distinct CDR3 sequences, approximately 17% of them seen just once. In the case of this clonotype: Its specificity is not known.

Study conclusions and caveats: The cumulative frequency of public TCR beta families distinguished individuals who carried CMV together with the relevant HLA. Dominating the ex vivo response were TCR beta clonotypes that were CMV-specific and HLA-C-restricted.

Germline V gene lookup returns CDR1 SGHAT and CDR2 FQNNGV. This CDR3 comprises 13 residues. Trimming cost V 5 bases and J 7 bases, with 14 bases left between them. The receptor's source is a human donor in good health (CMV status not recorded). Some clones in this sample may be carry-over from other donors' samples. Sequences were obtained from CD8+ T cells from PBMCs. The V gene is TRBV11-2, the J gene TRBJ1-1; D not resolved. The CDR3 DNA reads TGTGCCAGCAGCCTGTGGACGGAGCGTGAAGCTTTCTTT. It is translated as CASSLWTEREAFF.